The present TCR beta chain was sequenced within a study of T cells after yellow fever vaccination. Turning to the study itself: When fractions had low cell numbers, they were prepared with SMART-Seq v4 Ultra Low Input.

This clonotype was observed a handful of times. Its antigen is not identified. TCRdb recomputed calls from the 5' RACE reads with MiXCR, one row per CDR3 protein. The repertoire includes approximately 510,000 distinct CDR3 sequences, 21% of them detected once, and around 16% sits in the top ten. After removal of 5 bases from V and 4 bases from J, the junction contained 11 bases not matched to a gene. There are 15 residues in the CDR3. In germline, CDR1 is SGHRS, CDR2 YFSETQ. Findings and caveats of the study: The booster saw the reappearance of most primary-vaccination clones (roughly 96% CD4, about 88% CD8). A weaker but faster secondary response was observed, peaking on day 5 versus 15. There was a possibility that FACS-sorted repertoires contained abundant clonotypes contaminating from the bulk population.

Specimen: PBMCs, collected approximately 22 days after the first yellow fever vaccination. V and J are TRBV5-1 and TRBJ2-7; 8 bases map to TRBD1. This clonotype originated in a man between 18 and 35 years old who received the YFV17D yellow fever vaccine. CDR3 nucleotide sequence: TGCGCCAGCAGTTTAACCGGACAGGGATTGTACGAGCAGTACTTC. Translating it yields CASSLTGQGLYEQYF.